This T cell receptor beta chain was found in a study of cytomegalovirus exposure and HLA in healthy donors. Findings of the study overall: Usually a TCR sequence was rare, but some public TCRs were found in many donors. The study labeled about 160 TCR beta chains cytomegalovirus-associated.

Per germline, CDR1 SGDLS and CDR2 YYNGEE. The V gene end was trimmed by 2 bases and the J gene end by 8 bases; junction bases not matched to a gene: 10. CDR3 length: 16 amino acids. This clone was counted once. Its cognate antigen is unknown. The donors were in the approximately 130-subject validation cohort, distinct from the approximately 670-subject first cohort. Sequenced by immunoSEQ multiplex PCR; TCRdb stores in-frame clones only, minus some. The sample lists 90,000 to 150,000 clones; roughly 90% were seen once. Specimen: PBMCs. V is TRBV9 and J is TRBJ2-1, with 10 bases fitting TRBD2. The origin of this receptor is a young woman in good health and CMV-seropositive. CDR3 loop: CASSVSGTSVVDEQFF. CDR3 coding DNA: TGTGCCAGCAGCGTGTCCGGGACTAGCGTCGTGGATGAGCAGTTCTTC.